These 10 T cell receptor beta chains originate from one sample sequenced in a study of CD8 T cells in ankylosing spondylitis. MiXCR, run by TCRdb on the 5' RACE reads, gives a single entry per CDR3 protein. The table lists 250,000 or so distinct CDR3 sequences, 20% to 30% of them singletons. The specimen sequenced was blood, either unsorted or a sorted T cell fraction (not recorded which). These receptors all stem from a male donor with ankylosing spondylitis or in good health (not recorded which).

This clonotype came up a few times. V gene TRBV9 combines with J gene TRBJ2-5; TRBD2 is a possible D gene (6 bases). Germline loops: CDR1 SGDLS, CDR2 YYNGEE. V dropped 3 bases and J dropped 7 bases, with 22 bases sitting between them. CDR3 length: 16 residues. The CDR3 nucleotides are TGTGCCAGCAGCGAGGGGACTGGGAGGTTCTATGGGACCCAGTACTTC. Translation gives CASSEGTGRFYGTQYF. Full variable domain (outside the CDR3, taken from reference TRBV9 and TRBJ2-5): DSGVTQTPKHLITATGQRVTLRCSPRSGDLSVYWYQQSLDQGLQFLIQYYNGEERAKGNILERFSAQQFPDLHSELNLSSLELGDSALYFCASSEGTGRFYGTQYFGPGTRLLVL.

V gene TRBV27 combines with J gene TRBJ2-7, with 11 bases matching TRBD1. The CDR3 loop spans 14 amino acids. Per germline, CDR1 MNHEY and CDR2 SMNVEV (reference sequence). J lost 6 bases, V lost 0 bases, and 1 base had no gene match. CDR3 residues: CASSLSGQGAEQYF. The DNA for the CDR3 is TGTGCCAGCAGTTTATCTGGACAGGGGGCCGAGCAGTACTTC.

The table lists this clonotype with a count of one. V and J are TRBV20-1 and TRBJ2-7; D may be TRBD2 (6 bases). The CDR3 length is 15 residues. Trimming left V 1 base short and J 0 bases short, with 13 bases between. CDR1 and CDR2 (germline): DFQATT, SNEGSKA (reference sequence). CDR3 nucleotides: TGCAGTGCTAGAGCTACGGAGGGAGTCTCCTACGAGCAGTACTTC. Translated, it gives CSARATEGVSYEQYF.

The CDR3 bases are TGTGCCAGCAGTTTATCGTTAGGGACAGGGGGCCGGGAGACCCAGTACTTC. This translates into CASSLSLGTGGRETQYF. The rearrangement uses TRBV27 and TRBJ2-5; 12 bases are a match to TRBD1. This CDR3 has 17 amino acids. The germline V gene has CDR1 MNHEY and CDR2 SMNVEV (reference sequence). V lost 0 bases and J lost 5; bases outside the gene matches: 7.

V and J are TRBV20-1 and TRBJ2-1, with D possibly TRBD2 on 5 matching bases. Deletions cut 0 bases from V and 3 bases from J, with 9 bases between. The CDR3 totals 14 residues. Germline-derived CDR1 and CDR2 are DFQATT and SNEGSKA (reference sequence). The CDR3 protein is CSARDQRDYNEQFF. For the CDR3, the DNA is TGCAGTGCTAGAGATCAGAGGGACTACAATGAGCAGTTCTTC.

This clonotype was observed at least ten times. The CDR3 sequence: CSARDPSIASTDTQYF. The DNA for the CDR3 is TGCAGTGCTAGAGATCCCTCGATAGCTAGCACAGATACGCAGTATTTT. J is TRBJ2-3 and V is TRBV20-1, with D unresolved. The V and J ends lost 0 bases and 0 bases respectively, with 13 bases between them. Per the germline V gene, CDR1 is DFQATT and CDR2 is SNEGSKA (reference sequence). The CDR3 loop spans 16 amino acids.

V gene TRBV29-1 combines with J gene TRBJ1-1; D gene uncertain. The CDR3 is 11 amino acids. Germline CDR1 is SQVTM and CDR2 is ANQGSEA. Trimming stripped 2 bases from V and 7 bases from J, with 8 bases between. CDR3 nucleotide sequence: TGCAGCGTTGAACCCGCAGATGAAGCTTTCTTT. Its protein product is CSVEPADEAFF.

The chain employs TRBV10-3 and TRBJ1-5; 7 bases fit TRBD1. CDR3 length: 15 residues. Germline CDR1 is ENHRY and CDR2 is SYGVKD. The ends lost 6 bases at V and 3 bases at J; junction bases unmatched: 8. The CDR3 reads CAIRAAGGDNQPQHF. The CDR3 DNA sequence: TGTGCCATCAGGGCCGCAGGGGGTGACAATCAGCCCCAGCATTTT.

The V and J genes are TRBV29-1 and TRBJ2-3; D is perhaps TRBD1 or TRBD2 (5 bases each). Per the germline V gene, CDR1 is SQVTM and CDR2 is ANQGSEA. Trimming shortened V by 2 bases and J by 6 bases, and 18 bases separated the two germline ends. This CDR3 spans 15 amino acids. The CDR3 loop reads CSVERGRPGSDTQYF. The CDR3 bases are TGCAGCGTTGAAAGGGGACGACCGGGGTCGGATACGCAGTATTTT.

The table lists this clonotype with many counts. V gene TRBV5-5 combines with J gene TRBJ2-2; the match to TRBD1 covers 8 bases. The J segment lost 6 bases and the V segment lost 2 bases, leaving 6 bases of the junction unmatched. This CDR3 is built from 15 residues. In germline, CDR1 is SGHKS, CDR2 YYEKEE (reference sequence). This CDR3 reads CASSFDRGLAGELFF. The CDR3 DNA reads TGTGCCAGCAGCTTTGACAGGGGCTTAGCCGGGGAGCTGTTTTTT. Full variable domain (missing parts from reference TRBV5-5 and TRBJ2-2): DAGVTQSPTHLIKTRGQQVTLRCSPISGHKSVSWYQQVLGQGPQFIFQYYEKEERGRGNFPDRFSARQFPNYSSELNVNALLLGDSALYLCASSFDRGLAGELFFGEGSRLTVL.